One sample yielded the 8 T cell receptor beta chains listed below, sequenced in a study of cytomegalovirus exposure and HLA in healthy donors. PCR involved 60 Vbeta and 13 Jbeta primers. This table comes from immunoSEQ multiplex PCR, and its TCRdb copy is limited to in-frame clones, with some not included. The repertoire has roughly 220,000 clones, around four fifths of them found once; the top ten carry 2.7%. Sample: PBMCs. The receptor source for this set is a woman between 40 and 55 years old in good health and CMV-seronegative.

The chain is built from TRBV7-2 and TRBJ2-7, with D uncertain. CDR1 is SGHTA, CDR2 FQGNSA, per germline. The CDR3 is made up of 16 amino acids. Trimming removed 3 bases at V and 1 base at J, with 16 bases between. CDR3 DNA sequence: TGTGCCAGCAGCTTGAGAGCCCAACCCCCTTCCTACGAGCAGTACTTC. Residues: CASSLRAQPPSYEQYF.

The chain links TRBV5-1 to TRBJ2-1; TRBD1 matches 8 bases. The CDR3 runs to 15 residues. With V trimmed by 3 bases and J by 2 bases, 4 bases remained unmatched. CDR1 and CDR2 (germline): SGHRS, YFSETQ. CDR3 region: CASSSTGDPYNEQFF. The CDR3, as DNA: TGCGCCAGCAGCTCGACAGGGGACCCCTACAATGAGCAGTTCTTC.

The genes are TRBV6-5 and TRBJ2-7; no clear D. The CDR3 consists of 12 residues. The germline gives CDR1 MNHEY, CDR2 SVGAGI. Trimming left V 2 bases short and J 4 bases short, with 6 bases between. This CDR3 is CASSYGPYEQYF. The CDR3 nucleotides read TGTGCCAGCAGTTACGGCCCATACGAGCAGTACTTC.

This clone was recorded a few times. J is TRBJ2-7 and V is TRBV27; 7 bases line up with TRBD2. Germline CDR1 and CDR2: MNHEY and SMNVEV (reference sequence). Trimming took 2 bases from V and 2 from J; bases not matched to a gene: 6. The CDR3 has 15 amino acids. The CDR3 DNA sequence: TGTGCCAGCAGTTTACCAGGTGCGGGGGCCTACGAGCAGTACTTC. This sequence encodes CASSLPGAGAYEQYF.

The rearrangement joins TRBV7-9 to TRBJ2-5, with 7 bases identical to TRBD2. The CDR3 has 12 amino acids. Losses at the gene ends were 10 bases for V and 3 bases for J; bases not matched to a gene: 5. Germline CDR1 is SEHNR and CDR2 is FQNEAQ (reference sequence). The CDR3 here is CATHRGEETQYF. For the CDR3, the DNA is TGTGCCACCCACCGGGGGGAAGAGACCCAGTACTTC. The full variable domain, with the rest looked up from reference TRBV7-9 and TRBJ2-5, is DTGVSQNPRHKITKRGQNVTFRCDPISEHNRLYWYRQTLGQGPEFLTYFQNEAQLEKSRLLSDRFSAERPKGSFSTLEIQRTEQGDSAMYLCATHRGEETQYFGPGTRLLVL.

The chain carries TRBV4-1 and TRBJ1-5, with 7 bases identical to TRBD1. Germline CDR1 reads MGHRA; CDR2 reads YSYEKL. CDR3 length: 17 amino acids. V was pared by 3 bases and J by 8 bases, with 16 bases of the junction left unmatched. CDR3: CASSQAGLGQPKEPQHF. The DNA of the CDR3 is TGCGCCAGCAGCCAGGCTGGTTTGGGACAGCCGAAGGAGCCCCAGCATTTT.

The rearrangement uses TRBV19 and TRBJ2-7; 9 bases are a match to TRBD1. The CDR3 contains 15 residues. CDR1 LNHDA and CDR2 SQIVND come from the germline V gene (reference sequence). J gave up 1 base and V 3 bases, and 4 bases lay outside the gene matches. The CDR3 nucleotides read TGTGCCAGTAGTATCGGGACAGGGAGATCCTACGAGCAGTACTTC. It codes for CASSIGTGRSYEQYF.

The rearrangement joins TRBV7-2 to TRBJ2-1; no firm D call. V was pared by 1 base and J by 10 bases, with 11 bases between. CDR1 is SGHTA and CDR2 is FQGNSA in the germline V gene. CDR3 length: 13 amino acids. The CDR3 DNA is TGTGCCAGCAGCTTAGATCCGTCTCAGGAGCAGTTCTTC. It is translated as CASSLDPSQEQFF.